This record concerns one T cell receptor beta chain sequence. The clone's antigen remains unknown. It has no much larger one-base neighbor in the sample; base qualities were not kept. In total, roughly 710 healthy bone marrow donors made up the cohort. At the time of sampling, every cohort member was nominally healthy, though immune exposures that went unrecorded were likely present. The donor was CMV seronegative and was included in the group of hundreds of seronegative cohort members. Every donor gave a peripheral blood sample, and the peripheral blood mononuclear cells from that sample were used for TCR beta sequencing. Genomic DNA extraction from the blood cell samples was performed with the Qiagen DNeasy Blood Extraction Kit. This record belongs to a study of cytomegalovirus exposure and HLA in healthy donors (dated 2017 in TCRdb). At the level of the whole study: An earlier analysis of several hundred of the donors reported about 250 Gb of sequence data and around 120 million unique TCR beta sequences from 150 million to 200 million T cells. About 300 gigabases of sequencing data and tens of millions of unique TCR sequences were included in an early release covering over 600 HLA-typed donors. Of the approximately 370 genotyped donors, 65% to 90% were placed in the genetic ancestry cluster associated with self-reported Caucasian donors. The study was designed to test whether signatures of past pathogen exposure could be identified by cataloging public T cell receptors. The T cell repertoires of several hundred subjects were profiled by immunosequencing and related to cytomegalovirus serostatus. A separate validation cohort of more than 100 different subjects was used in addition to the roughly 670-subject first cohort. The study combined high-throughput TCR immunosequencing, statistical association of individual TCRs with disease status, and machine learning to predict cytomegalovirus infection status. To study patterns of TCR occurrence, a later analysis re-analyzed previously published TCR beta repertoires from several hundred donors and added high-resolution HLA genotyping. Rather than using new phenotypic data, the later analysis identified candidate immune exposures from TCR beta sequences and from how often those sequences occurred across donors. In an earlier analysis of more than 550 of the donors, high-throughput TCR beta sequencing was used to judge whether each TCR beta V gene segment behaved as functional or pseudogenic. Alongside the repertoire data, information on donor age, sex, ethnicity and CMV serostatus was compiled. Genome-wide SNP genotypes for about three fifths of the 666 donors were used in a later genetic analysis, which treated that subset as a discovery cohort. All discovery cohort repertoires had been generated on a single sequencing platform. HLA typing included class I and class II loci at four-digit resolution. Typing coverage varied by locus: roughly 629-630 donors for A, B, C, DRB1 and DQB1; approximately 500 for DQA1; 600 to 610 for DPA1; about 450 for DPB1. About five DR-DQ haplotypes were handled as single units for association and clustering because linkage in the cohort was strong. Among about 360 genotyped donors of the cohort, an average of around 240,000 unique TCR beta nucleotide sequences were sequenced per donor, roughly 20% of them non-productive.

Cut back by 3 bases and 3 bases, the V and J ends lie 11 bases apart. From its cysteine to its phenylalanine, the CDR3 spans 14 amino acids. The read is trimmed to its CDR3 DNA, 42 bases read in frame from base 1. CDR1 and CDR2 (SGHTA, FQGNSA) derive from the germline V gene. The method behind the library was the immunoSEQ multiplex PCR assay. For the multiplex PCR, a mixture combining 60 forward primers for TCR Vbeta segments and 13 reverse primers for TCR Jbeta segments was used. The CDR3 region of rearranged TCR beta genes was amplified from genomic DNA with a multiplex PCR assay. Amplified TCR beta libraries were sequenced as 87-base-pair reads on the Illumina HiSeq System. Per the source publication's procedure: A later analysis counted 65 million to 90 million unique TCR beta chains across the 666 repertoires, and 10 million to 11 million of these chains were shared by at least two donors. Raw reads were error-corrected and collapsed into unique sequences by a nearest-neighbor algorithm in which closely related sequences were merged to remove PCR and sequencing errors. To assign V, D and J gene segments, CDR3 sequences were aligned to IMGT reference sequences. For a sequence to be retained, a match of at least six nucleotides to both a V gene segment and a J gene segment was required. A rearrangement counted as productive if the CDR3 had no stop codons and remained in frame with V and J, and every other rearrangement counted as non-productive. Following IMGT convention, CDR3 was defined as the stretch from the second conserved V-encoded cysteine up to the conserved J-encoded phenylalanine. The earlier analysis of about 610 of the donors excluded sequences that lacked an unambiguous match to a single V gene segment. An earlier analysis of approximately 590 of the donors called V segments functional above 56.7% productive rearrangements and segregating when the between-donor standard deviation exceeded 5%. To diagnose cytomegalovirus status from the catalog of TCR beta chain sequences, a statistical classification framework was built. V and J gene assignment, in a later analysis, came from comparing TCR nucleotide sequences with IMGT/GENE-DB human TR gene sequences. In a later analysis, CDR3 sequences and most-parsimonious VDJ recombination scenarios were assigned using the TCRdist pipeline. In a later analysis, each TCR beta chain was defined by its CDR3 amino acid sequence together with its V-gene family, and reads without a unique V-gene family were excluded. As a way to deal with suspected cross-contamination and a sequencing artifact, a later analysis dropped roughly 600 nucleotide sequences that were highly shared and had low generation probability. For each public chain, a later analysis derived a clonal expansion index from normalized ranks of inferred template counts within each repertoire. A later analysis computed generation probabilities with a VDJ recombination model fitted to out-of-frame rearrangements, and checked the results against IGoR. In a later analysis, TCR-TCR, TCR-HLA and TCR-CMV co-occurrence was scored with hypergeometric tests, and a repertoire-size bias correction was applied to TCR pairs. To estimate false discovery rates, a later analysis permuted the HLA or CMV assignments 20 times. In a later analysis, co-occurring TCRs were grouped with DBSCAN, and TCRdist sequence similarity was added when clustering was performed within HLA-allele-positive subsets. Co-occurrence clustering excluded repertoires with fewer than 30,000 or more than 120,000 public chains, plus five with anomalous nucleotide sharing. This is the immuneACCESS table as TCRdb keeps it, with only in-frame sequences that have V and J called. A part of the clones is gone; compared with another copy, unresolved V genes explain less than half, and the rest is unexplained. V and J calls and clone size are as listed in that table; D and trimming were resolved from the DNA. This sample has 95,000 to 120,000 clones in its table, and 82% of those were observed once. The ten largest clones represent approximately 2.7% of the sample.

Study-level results and caveats: According to a later analysis, TCR association rates differed among HLA loci, with DRB1 alleles showing the most associated TCRs and HLA-C alleles showing the fewest. The classifier was reported to diagnose cytomegalovirus status with high specificity and sensitivity in both the original cohort and the validation cohort. In vitro tests confirmed that three of the cytomegalovirus-associated TCR beta chains recognize cytomegalovirus antigens. Correlated functional status among segregating V segments might reflect linkage disequilibrium, but an unknown experimental factor could not be ruled out. Roughly 17 rarely observed V segments, including chromosome 9 orphons, were excluded from the earlier analysis of about 500 of the donors because counts were too low. A later analysis reported that several top co-occurrence clusters appeared linked to parvovirus B19, influenza, CMV and Epstein-Barr virus. A cluster of highly shared sequence variants was judged likely to represent a technical artifact of the sequencing pipeline. Across donors, most TCR sequences were observed very rarely, whereas some public TCRs were present in many individuals. A later analysis found that most CMV-associated TCR beta chains appeared HLA-restricted, with HLA associations seemingly driven largely by CMV exposure. The study gave a list of some 150 TCR beta chains associated with cytomegalovirus. In a later analysis, HLA-associated TCR beta chains showed more clonal expansion and lower generation probabilities than non-associated chains that were equally common. An earlier analysis of 450 to 750 of the donors showed that most TCR beta V segments appeared in productive rearrangements either about 87% or about 30% of the time, which broadly matched IMGT annotations. HLA typing was unavailable for some donors at each locus, so association tests used only the typed subset. Immune exposure information for the cohort was limited to CMV serostatus. According to a later genetic analysis, donors in an Asian-associated ancestry cluster had fewer N-insertions in productive TCRs than the approximately 670-donor mean. Roughly uniform sequencing depth across donors was assumed in presence/absence analyses, although this assumption may not hold. V-gene and J-gene trimming of TCR beta chains was associated with a missense DCLRE1C variant in a later genetic analysis, and the association was replicated in an independent cohort. A further reported finding was that TCR beta sequences accurately predicted the HLA-A and HLA-B alleles for most subjects in the first cohort. Some IMGT-functional V segments, including TRBV6-2 and TRBV6-3, could not be told apart with the 87-base-pair reads, so those segments were excluded. When HLA alleles, especially DR and DQ, strongly co-occurred, TCR associations were difficult to assign to individual alleles. It was suggested by the authors that the approach could potentially be generalized to other disease states and immunological phenotypes. Specific HLA alleles were associated with more than 15,000 TCR beta sequences at a false discovery rate of 0.05 in a later analysis. The cohort was sequenced for TCR beta chains only, and without alpha or paired-chain data the features that could be detected were limited.

The sequence derives from a woman aged 18-30 years in good health and CMV-seronegative. Sequences were obtained from PBMCs. The receptor chain draws on TRBV7-2 and TRBJ1-1, and the D gene may be TRBD1, 6 bases matching. The sequenced DNA is TGTGCCAGCAGCTTCCTAAACAGGGACACTGAAGCTTTCTTT. The translation is CASSFLNRDTEAFF.